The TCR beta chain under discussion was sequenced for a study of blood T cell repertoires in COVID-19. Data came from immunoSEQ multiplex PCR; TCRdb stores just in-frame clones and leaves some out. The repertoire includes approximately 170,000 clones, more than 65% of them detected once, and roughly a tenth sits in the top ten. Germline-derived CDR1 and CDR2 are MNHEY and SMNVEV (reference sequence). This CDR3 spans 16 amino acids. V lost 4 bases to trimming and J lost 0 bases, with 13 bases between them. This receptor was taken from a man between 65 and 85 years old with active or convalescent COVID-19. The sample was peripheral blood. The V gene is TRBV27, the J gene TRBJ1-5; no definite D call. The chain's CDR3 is CASSSDPRDSNQPQHF. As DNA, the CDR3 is TGTGCCAGCAGTTCCGACCCCCGGGATAGCAATCAGCCCCAGCATTTT.